This is a list of T cell receptor beta chains from one sample in a study of CD8+ T cells in alopecia areata. Some clones are missing from TCRdb's copy, which holds only in-frame ones; the method was immunoSEQ multiplex PCR. The sample holds more than 95,000 clones, roughly 50% seen once. Sequenced input: NKG2D-low CD8+ T cells sorted from blood. The receptor source for this set is a human donor with alopecia areata. Each CDR3 is given with its conserved first and last residue.

TRBV29-1	TRBJ2-7	13	CSVVGGYSYEQYF
TRBV7-2	TRBJ2-7	14	CASTRGLAGYEQYF
TRBV29-1	TRBJ2-2	12	CSVVQGAGELFF
TRBV11-3	TRBJ2-2	13	CASSRPNTGELFF
TRBV29-1	TRBJ2-5	14	CSVGTSDPQETQYF
TRBV2	TRBJ2-2	14	CASIQGWNTGELFF
TRBV9	TRBJ2-4	14	CASSPTTGDNIQYF
TRBV11-2	TRBJ2-3	16	CASSFAGDGGTDTQYF
TRBV30	TRBJ2-3	15	CAWSFGGLGTDTQYF
TRBV27	TRBJ2-7	15	CASSVSGTGEIEQYF
TRBV4-1	TRBJ2-1	13	CASSQIGANEQFF
TRBV20-1	TRBJ1-5	11	CSAGREQPQHF
TRBV29-1	TRBJ1-1	10	CGTGGTEAFF
TRBV5-6	TRBJ2-3	17	CASSLSALRERSDTQYF
TRBV29-1	TRBJ2-7	15	CSVDGWDSALYEQYF
TRBV29-1	TRBJ2-7	14	CSVEAAGLRYEQYF
TRBV25-1	TRBJ2-1	10	CASSEGEQFF
TRBV14	TRBJ1-2	13	CASSQDGGFGYTF
TRBV25-1	TRBJ1-1	15	CASRSTGLIETEAFF
TRBV7-9	TRBJ2-7	14	CASSLVGESYEQYF
TRBV29-1	TRBJ2-7	14	CSVATSGGAYEQYF
TRBV7-2	TRBJ2-1	11	CASSLDSEQFF
TRBV29-1	TRBJ2-7	13	CSVGGENSYEQYF
TRBV10-3	TRBJ2-7	13	CAISETETYEQYF
TRBV29-1	TRBJ2-5	17	CSTTPSIQAIEQETQYF
TRBV29-1	TRBJ2-7	14	CSVAPGQGPYEQYF
TRBV27	TRBJ2-7	12	CASSSLGYEQYF
TRBV29-1	TRBJ2-1	16	CSVPGRPISSYNEQFF
TRBV29-1	TRBJ2-7	16	CSVELAGDPSSYEQYF
TRBV29-1	TRBJ2-1	13	CSGSDRVHNEQFF
TRBV4-1	TRBJ2-7	13	CASSQGDIYEQYF
TRBV29-1	TRBJ1-2	10	CSARGNGYTF
TRBV29-1	TRBJ2-1	14	CSVVGANSYNEQFF
TRBV27	TRBJ2-7	12	CASSSNSYEQYF
TRBV7-8	TRBJ2-7	16	CASSLLGQGISYEQYF
TRBV29-1	TRBJ2-1	14	CSVEEQGAYNEQFF
TRBV30	TRBJ2-3	13	CAWSGSVTDTQYF
TRBV7-9	TRBJ1-2	15	CASSLGTGTHYGYTF
TRBV29-1	TRBJ2-7	14	CSVERSGQSYEQYF
TRBV27	TRBJ1-4	15	CASSLTHPTNEKLFF
TRBV2	TRBJ2-3	14	CASSALFRADTQYF
TRBV29-1	TRBJ1-2	17	CSVPMDAGIRANYGYTF